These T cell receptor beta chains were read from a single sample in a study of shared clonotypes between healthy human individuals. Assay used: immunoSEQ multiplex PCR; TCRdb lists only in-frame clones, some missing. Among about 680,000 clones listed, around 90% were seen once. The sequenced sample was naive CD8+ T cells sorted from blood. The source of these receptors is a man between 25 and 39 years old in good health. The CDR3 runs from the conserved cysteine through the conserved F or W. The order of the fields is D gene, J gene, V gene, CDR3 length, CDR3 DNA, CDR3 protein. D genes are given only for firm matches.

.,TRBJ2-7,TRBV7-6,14,TGTGCCAGCAGCATCGCCATAGCGGATTACGAGCAGTACTTC,CASSIAIADYEQYF
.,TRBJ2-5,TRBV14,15,TGTGCCAGCAGCCCGGGCAGGTGGTACCAAGAGACCCAGTACTTC,CASSPGRWYQETQYF
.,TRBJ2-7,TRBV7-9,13,TGTGCCAGCAGCTCCGCCGGGGGCTACGAGCAGTACTTC,CASSSAGGYEQYF
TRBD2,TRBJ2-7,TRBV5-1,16,TGCGCCAGCAGCTTGGTAGCGGCTAGCGGGGCCTACGAGCAGTACTTC,CASSLVAASGAYEQYF
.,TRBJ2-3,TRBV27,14,TGTGCCAGCAGTTTCGCGAGGGCCTCAGATACGCAGTATTTT,CASSFARASDTQYF
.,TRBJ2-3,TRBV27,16,TGTGCCAGCACCCCAACCTTTCGGCCAGACGGGGCCACGCAGTATTTT,CASTPTFRPDGATQYF
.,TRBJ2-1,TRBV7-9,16,TGTGCCAGCAGCCCGACCGTTGCCCGCTCCTACAATGAGCAGTTCTTC,CASSPTVARSYNEQFF
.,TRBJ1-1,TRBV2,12,TGTGCCAGCAGTGAAGGGCCCGTAGAAGCTTTCTTT,CASSEGPVEAFF
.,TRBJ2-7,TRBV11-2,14,TGTGCCAGCAGAAAGCTGGGGACCTCCTACGAGCAGTACTTC,CASRKLGTSYEQYF
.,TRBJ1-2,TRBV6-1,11,TGTGCCACTGACTGGCGGCGTGGCTACACCTTC,CATDWRRGYTF
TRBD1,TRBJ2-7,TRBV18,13,TGTGCCAGCTCGGACAGGGCCTCTACAAAGCAGTACTTC,CASSDRASTKQYF